This TCR beta chain was recorded in a study of blood T cells in healthy people across ages. Combining a sample-barcoded 5' primer with a J-beta primer mix, a second PCR ran for roughly 7 to 12 cycles. A single record per CDR3 protein comes from TCRdb applying MiXCR to the 5' RACE reads. This table holds roughly 1,300,000 distinct CDR3 sequences, around 59% found once. The CDR3 length is 15 residues. The V and J ends lost 4 bases and 5 bases respectively, with 15 bases between them. The germline gives CDR1 KGHDR, CDR2 SFDVKD. Sequenced material: blood. This TCR came from a man aged 18 to 29 in good health. The chain links TRBV24-1 to TRBJ2-3; possible D gene TRBD1, 6 bases. The chain's CDR3 is CATSDSGTPRDTQYF. Written as DNA, the CDR3 is TGTGCCACCAGTGACTCAGGGACACCCAGAGATACGCAGTATTTT.